This entry lists 2 T cell receptor beta chains sequenced from one sample in a study of human T cells and chemical hapten exposure (dated by TCRdb to about 2021). The time point label corresponds to: healthy volunteer bleed at 6 weeks. Total RNA was extracted from unfractionated whole blood collected in Tempus Blood RNA tubes. The library was obtained by RACE. Reads for this sample came from a NextSeq 500. Clones were called with MiXCR by TCRdb after fastp trimmed the public reads at Q25, and only in-frame beta chains were retained. Entries that share a CDR3 protein sequence are merged under the most common genes and DNA. In all, the sample holds about 77,000 distinct CDR3 sequences, and around 9.4% of those were seen once. The ten largest clones capture around 1.7% of the sample. The sample was whole blood. The receptors come from a female donor in good health. Some clones in this sample may be carry-over from other donors' samples.

This clonotype was seen a handful of times. The chain combines TRBV18 with TRBJ1-1; no reliable D call. This CDR3 is built from 14 residues. Germline V gene lookup returns CDR1 KGHSH and CDR2 LQKENI. V shed 6 bases and J shed 0 bases, with 11 bases lying between them. The CDR3 nucleotides read TGTGCCAGCTCCCGCCGGGAGATGAACACTGAAGCTTTCTTT. Translating it yields CASSRREMNTEAFF.

This clonotype was observed many times. CDR3 sequence reads: CASSQSPGKLSGANVLTF. The CDR3 nucleotides are TGTGCCAGCAGCCAATCACCAGGGAAACTCTCTGGGGCCAACGTCCTGACTTTC. This chain links TRBV3-1 with TRBJ2-6; possibly TRBD1 for D (5 bases). V shed 2 bases and J shed 0 bases, with 14 bases lying between them. This CDR3 has 18 amino acids. Per the germline V gene, CDR1 is LGHDT and CDR2 is YNNKEL (reference sequence).